The source of this TCR beta chain is a study of cytomegalovirus exposure and HLA in healthy donors. Overall study results and limits: Most TCR sequences proved rare, with some public TCRs found in many donors.

About this clone itself: Antigen specificity is unknown.

Sequenced by immunoSEQ multiplex PCR; TCRdb stores in-frame clones only, minus some. The sample includes 130,000 or so clones, nearly 90% of them seen just once. Trimming took off 7 bases at V and 5 bases at J, with 12 bases between the two ends. Germline lookup yields CDR1 SGDLS and CDR2 YYNGEE. The CDR3 is 13 amino acids. This chain uses TRBV9 with TRBJ2-2; D may be TRBD1 (7 bases). Sequencing input: PBMCs. The origin of this receptor is a man aged 25 to 40 in good health and CMV-seronegative. The CDR3: CASASGGTGELFF. CDR3 sequence (DNA): TGTGCCAGCGCCTCAGGGGGGACCGGGGAGCTGTTTTTT.